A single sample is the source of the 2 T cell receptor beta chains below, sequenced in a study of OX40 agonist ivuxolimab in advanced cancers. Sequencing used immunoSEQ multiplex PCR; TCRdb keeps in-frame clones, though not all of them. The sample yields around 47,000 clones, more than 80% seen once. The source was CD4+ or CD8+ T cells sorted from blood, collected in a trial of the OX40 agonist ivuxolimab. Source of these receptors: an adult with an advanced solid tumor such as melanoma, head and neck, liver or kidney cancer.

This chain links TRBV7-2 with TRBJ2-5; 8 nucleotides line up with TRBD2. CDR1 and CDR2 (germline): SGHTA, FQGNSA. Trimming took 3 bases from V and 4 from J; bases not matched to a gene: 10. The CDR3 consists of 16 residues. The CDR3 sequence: CASSFGTGTRGETQYF. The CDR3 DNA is TGTGCCAGCAGCTTTGGAACCGGGACTAGAGGAGAGACCCAGTACTTC.

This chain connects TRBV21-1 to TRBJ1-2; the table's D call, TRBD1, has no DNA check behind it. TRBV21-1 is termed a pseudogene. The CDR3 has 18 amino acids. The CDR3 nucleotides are TGTGCCAGCAGCTTAAGAGGGGGACAGGGCTGTAAGGACTATGGCTACACCTTC. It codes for CASSLRGGQGCKDYGYTF.